This TCR beta chain was observed in a study of early T cells in non-severe SARS-CoV-2 infection. As for the study in general: RNA in bulk from unsorted whole blood was sequenced, and chains were unpaired.

The germline V gene encodes CDR1 SQVTM and CDR2 ANQGSEA. Trimming took 7 bases from V and 8 from J, leaving 14 bases between them. This CDR3 has 11 amino acids. As to this clonotype: Antigen unknown.

Study-wide results and limits: Missing private and CD4 specificities, VDJdb matching favored anti-spike CD8 responses.

Attachment of unique molecular identifiers to individual cDNA molecules was performed. TCRdb reprocessed the 5' RACE reads via MiXCR and lists one record per CDR3 protein. The data show 100,000 to 120,000 distinct CDR3 sequences, 10% to 15% seen once. The TCR comes from an adult who was a healthcare worker with PCR-confirmed SARS-CoV-2 infection or an uninfected control (not recorded which). This chain links TRBV29-1 with TRBJ1-2, with D hard to call. Material: whole blood, obtained at baseline. CDR3 bases: TGCAGCGCGGTGCCAGCGAAGGGCTACACCTTC. Translation: CSAVPAKGYTF. Supplemented by reference TRBV29-1 and TRBJ1-2, the full variable domain reads SAVISQKPSRDICQRGTSLTIQCQVDSQVTMMFWYRQQPGQSLTLIATANQGSEATYESGFVIDKFPISRPNLTFSTLTVSNMSPEDSSIYLCSAVPAKGYTFGSGTRLTVV.